This T cell receptor beta chain was retrieved from a study of long-term antiretroviral therapy in people with HIV. Study observations and caveats: Older ART regimens were possibly in use when the blood was collected between about 2004 and 2018.

With respect to this clone: Its antigen is unidentified.

Run at survey level, the immunoSEQ assay was version v3.0. Profiling relied on immunoSEQ multiplex PCR, and the TCRdb table lists in-frame clones only, not all of them. The repertoire has 20,000 to 30,000 clones, roughly 96% of them found once; the top ten carry 2.2%. The germline gives CDR1 MNHNY, CDR2 SVGAGI (reference sequence). With 5 bases removed from V and 6 bases from J, the gap between germline ends came to 11 bases. The CDR3 contains 12 residues. The sample consisted of unsorted PBMCs, taken about 4.7 years after starting antiretroviral therapy. The chain employs TRBV6-6 and TRBJ2-7, with D perhaps TRBD1 or TRBD2 (6 bases each). The TCR sequence derives from a woman aged 45-60 years with HIV. In DNA, the CDR3 is TGTGCCAGCAGTCAGGAGGGGGGCGAGCAGTACTTC. Its translation is CASSQEGGEQYF.